The clone carrying this T cell receptor beta chain was seen at least ten times. Its antigen is currently unknown. The CDR3 consists of 17 residues. Trimming shortened V by 5 bases and J by 2 bases, and 19 bases separated the two germline ends. Per the germline V gene, CDR1 is KGHDR and CDR2 is SFDVKD. These data originate in a study of read filtering for tumor transcriptome and immune sequencing. Molecular barcoded adaptors covering alpha/delta and beta/gamma chains were used on about 390 ng RNA. TCRdb re-derived calls from the reads in MiXCR, one entry per CDR3 protein. Of 35,000 to 50,000 distinct CDR3 sequences in the sample, 10% to 15% were seen once. Study conclusions and caveats: Approximately 80% of IR-seq clonotypes had one read, totaling around 3.4% of reads; RNA-seq: roughly 76% and 46%.

The origin of this receptor is a donor over 35 with multiple myeloma. The material sequenced was a population of CD138-negative cells sorted from bone marrow. The rearrangement links TRBV24-1 to TRBJ2-3; D might be TRBD2 (6 bases). The CDR3 protein is CATSVLGRGTDTDTQYF. The CDR3 DNA follows: TGTGCCACCAGTGTCCTGGGACGGGGGACCGACACAGATACGCAGTATTTT.